The 21 T cell receptor beta chains below were found in one sample sequenced in a study of blood T cell repertoires in COVID-19. Some clones are missing from TCRdb's copy, which holds only in-frame ones; the method was immunoSEQ multiplex PCR. This table has around 84,000 clones, 85% appearing once. The sample taken for sequencing was peripheral blood. The receptor source for this set is an elderly man with active or convalescent COVID-19.

This clone appeared a single time. DNA for the CDR3: TGTGCCAGCAGCCTCCGGACAGCTGGCTACACCTTC. Its protein product is CASSLRTAGYTF. The chain combines TRBV7-2 with TRBJ1-2; weak D call: TRBD1 (6 bases). CDR1 is SGHTA, CDR2 FQGNSA, per germline. There are 12 residues in the CDR3. With 5 bases removed from V and 7 bases from J, the gap between germline ends came to 11 bases.

The J gene is TRBJ1-6, the V gene TRBV7-2; D not certain. Trimming took off 5 bases at V and 5 bases at J, with 13 bases between the two ends. CDR3 length: 15 amino acids. Germline V gene lookup returns CDR1 SGHTA and CDR2 FQGNSA. CDR3 coding DNA: TGTGCCAGCAGCCCTCGCGCGGGAGATAATTCACCCCTCCACTTT. This gives the protein CASSPRAGDNSPLHF.

The rearrangement links TRBV6-2 or TRBV6-3 to TRBJ2-7, with 8 bases fitting TRBD1. Germline V gene data show CDR1 as MNHEY and CDR2 as SVGEGT. This CDR3 has 13 residues. The V gene end was trimmed by 0 bases and the J gene end by 5 bases; junction bases not matched to a gene: 0. The CDR3 DNA sequence: TGTGCCAGCAGTTACTCGACAGGGGACGAGCAGTACGTC. This translates into CASSYSTGDEQYV.

The chain has TRBV27 and TRBJ1-5; 9 nucleotides line up with TRBD1. The CDR3 runs 16 residues. Trimming at V came to 4 bases and at J to 3 bases, leaving 7 bases not matched to a gene. The V gene's germline CDR1 is MNHEY and CDR2 SMNVEV (reference sequence). CDR3 in DNA: TGTGCCAGCAGTTCCGTACAGGGGGCAAACAATCAGCCCCAGCATTTT. Translating gives CASSSVQGANNQPQHF.

The chain uses TRBV19 and TRBJ1-3, with D possibly TRBD1 on 5 matching bases. V shed 3 bases and J shed 0 bases, with 12 bases lying between them. In germline, CDR1 is LNHDA, CDR2 SQIVND (reference sequence). The CDR3 is made up of 16 amino acids. Here the CDR3 reads CASSIRTDISGNTIYF. Written as DNA, the CDR3 is TGTGCCAGTAGTATCCGGACGGACATCTCTGGAAACACCATATATTTT.

V and J are TRBV6-5 and TRBJ2-2, with TRBD1 matching over 7 bases. Germline-derived CDR1 and CDR2 are MNHEY and SVGAGI. The CDR3 is 13 residues long. V shed 8 bases, J shed 6 bases, and the junction held 6 bases outside the gene matches. CDR3: CASRDRAAGELFF. As DNA, the CDR3 is TGTGCCAGCCGCGACAGGGCGGCCGGGGAGCTGTTTTTT.

This clone was detected a few times. The genes are TRBV7-2 and TRBJ2-1, with D perhaps matching TRBD2 (6 bases). Germline V CDR1 and CDR2: SGHTA, FQGNSA. The CDR3 covers 15 residues. Trimming pared 2 bases from V and 8 bases from J, leaving 16 bases between. CDR3 residues: CASSLSSGRWDEQFF. CDR3 nucleotides: TGTGCCAGCAGCTTAAGTTCCGGGAGATGGGATGAGCAGTTCTTC.

The V and J genes are TRBV11-3 and TRBJ2-3; D gene ambiguous. Germline V CDR1 and CDR2: SGHNT, YENEEA. The CDR3 sequence is 14 residues long. V shed 2 bases and J shed 0 bases, with 6 bases lying between them. The CDR3 spells CASSLFKSTDTQYF. The DNA of the CDR3 is TGTGCCAGCAGCTTATTCAAAAGCACAGATACGCAGTATTTT.

This chain links TRBV6-6 with TRBJ1-1; D perhaps matches TRBD1 (5 bases). CDR1 is MNHNY, CDR2 SVGAGI, per germline (reference sequence). V lost 4 bases and J 3 bases, leaving 12 bases between the germline ends. This CDR3 is 14 amino acids long. In DNA, the CDR3 is TGTGCCAGCAGTTCGGGAGGGGTTGACACTGAAGCTTTCTTT. As protein: CASSSGGVDTEAFF.

The gene calls are TRBV6-1 and TRBJ2-3; 8 nucleotides match TRBD2. V lost 4 bases to trimming and J lost 1 base; unmatched junction nucleotides: 7. The germline V gene encodes CDR1 MNHNS and CDR2 SASEGT. This CDR3 comprises 16 residues. Here the CDR3 DNA reads TGTGCCAGCAGTGGCGCCGGGACTAGGGGCACAGATACGCAGTATTTT. This gives the protein CASSGAGTRGTDTQYF.

This clone was picked up a small number of times. The rearrangement joins TRBV7-9 to TRBJ1-1; no clear D gene. The CDR3 is made up of 12 amino acids. Germline V gene data show CDR1 as SEHNR and CDR2 as FQNEAQ (reference sequence). The V end was cut by 1 base, the J end by 5 bases, with 5 bases between. CDR3 coding DNA: TGTGCCAGCAGCTTAGACTGGACTGAAGCTTTCTTT. Translating gives CASSLDWTEAFF.

For the CDR3, the DNA is TGCGCCAGCAGCTCGACAGGGGGGATCGAGCAGTACGTC. Translation gives CASSSTGGIEQYV. The chain recombines TRBV5-1 with TRBJ2-7; 9 bases map to TRBD1. After removal of 3 bases from V and 6 bases from J, the junction contained 4 bases not matched to a gene. This CDR3 spans 13 amino acids. The germline CDR1 and CDR2 sequences are SGHRS and YFSETQ.

The chain joins TRBV5-5 to TRBJ2-7; 7 nucleotides match TRBD1. V gave up 4 bases and J gave up 2 bases; unmatched junction bases: 6. This CDR3 region has 14 residues. Germline V gene sequence: CDR1 SGHKS, CDR2 YYEKEE (reference sequence). The CDR3 spells CASSLRQGTYEQYV. Written as DNA, the CDR3 is TGTGCCAGCAGCCTCAGACAGGGTACCTACGAGCAGTACGTC.

Written as DNA, the CDR3 is TGTGCCAGCAGCTGGGACAGGGGCTACACCTTC. This codes for CASSWDRGYTF. This chain links TRBV5-6 with TRBJ1-2; 8 nucleotides align to TRBD1. Per the germline V gene, CDR1 is SGHDT and CDR2 is YYEEEE. CDR3 length: 11 amino acids. V lost 3 bases and J lost 8; bases outside the gene matches: 0.

This sequence joins TRBV5-4 and TRBJ2-5; TRBD1 is a possible D gene (6 bases). The germline V gene has CDR1 SGHNT and CDR2 YYREEE (reference sequence). V dropped 1 base and J dropped 5 bases, with 9 bases sitting between them. CDR3 length: 13 amino acids. The CDR3: CASSLQGFETQYF. CDR3 coding DNA: TGTGCCAGCAGCTTGCAGGGGTTTGAGACCCAGTACTTC.

This CDR3 is CASSLGLAGAGGTQYF. As DNA, the CDR3 is TGCGCCAGCAGCCTAGGACTAGCGGGAGCTGGGGGTACGCAGTATTTT. The rearrangement joins TRBV5-1 to TRBJ2-3, with 13 bases aligning to TRBD2. J gave up 8 bases and V 4 bases, and 10 bases lay outside the gene matches. This CDR3 comprises 16 residues. Germline V gene lookup returns CDR1 SGHRS and CDR2 YFSETQ.

The chain has TRBV6-5 and TRBJ1-1; weak D call: TRBD1 (6 bases). This CDR3 has 13 residues. CDR1 and CDR2 (germline): MNHEY, SVGAGI. Trimming pared 2 bases from V and 7 bases from J, leaving 11 bases between. The CDR3, as DNA: TGTGCCAGCAGTTACCCAGGGGATCGTGAAGCTTTCTTT. Encoded protein: CASSYPGDREAFF.

This sequence joins TRBV7-9 and TRBJ1-4, with D maybe TRBD1 (5 bases). The germline CDR1 and CDR2 sequences are SEHNR and FQNEAQ (reference sequence). V was clipped by 4 bases and J by 8 bases, with 17 bases between them. The CDR3 sequence is 15 residues long. This CDR3 is CASSSKGPAGEKLFF. The CDR3 nucleotides read TGTGCCAGCAGCTCCAAGGGCCCGGCAGGGGAAAAACTGTTTTTT.

The genes are TRBV10-3 and TRBJ1-1; 7 positions match TRBD1. The J segment lost 1 base and the V segment lost 4 bases, leaving 3 bases of the junction unmatched. The CDR3 runs 14 residues. Germline V gene sequence: CDR1 ENHRY, CDR2 SYGVKD. The CDR3 DNA follows: TGTGCCATCAGTGTTCGGGACAGGAACACTGAAGCTTTCTTT. Encoded protein: CAISVRDRNTEAFF.

Here the CDR3 reads CASSDGSRRSTDTQYF. The CDR3 DNA is TGCGCCAGCAGTGATGGGTCGCGGAGAAGCACAGATACGCAGTATTTT. V and J are TRBV10-1 and TRBJ2-3; D unresolved. Per germline, CDR1 WNHNN and CDR2 SYGVQD (reference sequence). The V end lost 3 bases, the J end lost 0 bases, and 13 bases lay between the germline ends. The CDR3 length is 16 residues.

The V gene is TRBV6-1, the J gene TRBJ2-2; D remains ambiguous. Looked up from germline, CDR1 is MNHNS and CDR2 is SASEGT. With 1 base removed from V and 1 base from J, the gap between germline ends came to 10 bases. The CDR3 is 16 amino acids. This CDR3 reads CASSEGWAGNTGELFF. The CDR3 DNA follows: TGTGCCAGCAGTGAAGGCTGGGCAGGGAACACCGGGGAGCTGTTTTTT.